The text below deals with one T cell receptor beta chain. Antigen specificity is unknown. The sequenced template was cDNA made from the entire isolated RNA. Here immunoSEQ multiplex PCR was the method, and the copy in TCRdb shows in-frame clones only, minus some. This sample carries about 660,000 clones, about an eighth of them seen once, and the ten largest clones take nearly 0.04%. These data belong to a study of beta chain features in type 1 diabetes. Study-wide context: Patients shared similar age, gender and cell yields with healthy donors. General study findings and limits: In type 1 diabetes patients, VDJ junctions had fewer insertions; deletions at these junctions were more frequent. Cells expressing TCR highly could be over-represented by cDNA sequencing. Among patients with Type 1 diabetes, TCRB CDR3s were moderately but significantly shorter in every one of the four CD4+ subsets.

V gave up 5 bases and J gave up 2 bases; unmatched junction bases: 10. CDR1 is KGHSH, CDR2 LQKENI, per germline. The CDR3 consists of 16 residues. The sequence was obtained from a man between 18 and 29 years old with type 1 diabetes. Sequenced input: naive CD4+ T cells from blood. The J gene is TRBJ2-3, the V gene TRBV18; the match to TRBD1 covers 7 bases. DNA for the CDR3: TGTGCCAGCTCATCCGCACGGACAGGATACACAGATACGCAGTATTTT. Its protein product is CASSSARTGYTDTQYF. Looking up the rest from reference TRBV18 and TRBJ2-3 gives the full variable domain: NAGVMQNPRHLVRRRGQEARLRCSPMKGHSHVYWYRQLPEEGLKFMVYLQKENIIDESGMPKERFSAEFPKEGPSILRIQQVVRGDSAAYFCASSSARTGYTDTQYFGPGTRLTVL.